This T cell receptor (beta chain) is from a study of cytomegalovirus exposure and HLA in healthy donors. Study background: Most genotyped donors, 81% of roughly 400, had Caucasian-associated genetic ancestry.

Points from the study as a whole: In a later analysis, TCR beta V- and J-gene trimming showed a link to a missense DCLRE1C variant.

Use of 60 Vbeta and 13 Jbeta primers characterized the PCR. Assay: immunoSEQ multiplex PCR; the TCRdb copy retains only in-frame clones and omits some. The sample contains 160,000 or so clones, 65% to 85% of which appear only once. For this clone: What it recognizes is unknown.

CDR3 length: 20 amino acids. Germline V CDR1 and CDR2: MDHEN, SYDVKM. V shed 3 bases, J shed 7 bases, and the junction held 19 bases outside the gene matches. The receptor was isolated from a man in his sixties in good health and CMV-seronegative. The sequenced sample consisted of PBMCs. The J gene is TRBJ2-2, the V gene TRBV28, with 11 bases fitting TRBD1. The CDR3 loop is CASSFRTGGVGAGVVGELFF. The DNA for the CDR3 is TGTGCCAGCAGTTTCCGGACAGGGGGCGTGGGAGCGGGAGTGGTCGGGGAGCTGTTTTTT. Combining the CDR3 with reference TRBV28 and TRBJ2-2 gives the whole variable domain DVKVTQSSRYLVKRTGEKVFLECVQDMDHENMFWYRQDPGLGLRLIYFSYDVKMKEKGDIPEGYSVSREKKERFSLILESASTNQTSMYLCASSFRTGGVGAGVVGELFFGEGSRLTVL.